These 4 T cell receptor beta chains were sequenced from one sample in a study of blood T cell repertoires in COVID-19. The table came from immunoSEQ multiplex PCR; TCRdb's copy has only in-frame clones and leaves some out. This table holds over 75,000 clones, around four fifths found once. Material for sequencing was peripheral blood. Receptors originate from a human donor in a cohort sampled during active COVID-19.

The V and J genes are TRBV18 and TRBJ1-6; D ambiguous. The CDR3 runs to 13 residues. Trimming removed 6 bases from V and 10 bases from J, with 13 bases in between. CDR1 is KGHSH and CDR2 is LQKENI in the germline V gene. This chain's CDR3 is CASSGEARSPLHF. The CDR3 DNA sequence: TGTGCCAGCTCCGGCGAGGCCAGATCACCCCTCCACTTT.

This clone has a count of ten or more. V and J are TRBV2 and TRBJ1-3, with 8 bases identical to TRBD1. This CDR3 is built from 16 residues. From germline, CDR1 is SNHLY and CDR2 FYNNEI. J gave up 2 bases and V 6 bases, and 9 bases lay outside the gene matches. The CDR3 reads CASRKDRGFPGNTIYF. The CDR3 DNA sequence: TGTGCCAGCAGAAAAGACAGGGGTTTCCCTGGAAACACCATATATTTT.

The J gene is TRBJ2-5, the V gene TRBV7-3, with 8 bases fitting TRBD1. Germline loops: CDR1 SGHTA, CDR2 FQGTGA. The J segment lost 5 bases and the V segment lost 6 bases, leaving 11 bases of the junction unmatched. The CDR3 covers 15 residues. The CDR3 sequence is CASSSGGAFTETQYF. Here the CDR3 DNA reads TGTGCCAGCAGTTCAGGGGGCGCTTTTACGGAGACCCAGTACTTC.

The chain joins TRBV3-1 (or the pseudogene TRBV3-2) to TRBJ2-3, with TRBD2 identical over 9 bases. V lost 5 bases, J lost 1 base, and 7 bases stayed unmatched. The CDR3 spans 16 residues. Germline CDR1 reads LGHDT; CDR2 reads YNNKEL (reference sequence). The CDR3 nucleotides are TGTGCCAGCAGCTTCGAGCGGGGGGTCCGCACAGATACGCAGTATTTT. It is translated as CASSFERGVRTDTQYF.